Following are 26 T cell receptor beta chains from one sample sequenced in a study of blood T cells in healthy people across ages. Using a J-beta primer mix together with a sample-barcoded 5' primer, a second PCR was run for roughly 6 to 12 cycles. TCRdb called the 5' RACE reads again in MiXCR, with one record for every CDR3 protein. The data show hundreds of thousands of distinct CDR3 sequences, with roughly 49% seen just once and 25% to 35% held by the top ten. Sequencing was carried out using blood. These receptors all come from a woman in her sixties in good health.

This clonotype was seen ten or more times. This chain links TRBV7-3 with TRBJ2-5; D not certain. Per the germline V gene, CDR1 is SGHTA and CDR2 is FQGTGA. The CDR3 totals 13 residues. The ends were cut back, 2 bases at V and 5 bases at J, with 9 bases in the middle. Here the CDR3 DNA reads TGTGCCAGCAGCTTATCGGTCGGGGAGACCCAGTACTTC. As protein: CASSLSVGETQYF.

The chain is built from TRBV7-9 and TRBJ2-3; D is uncertain. CDR3 length: 15 residues. Germline-derived CDR1 and CDR2 are SEHNR and FQNEAQ (reference sequence). V was pared by 1 base and J by 2 bases, with 10 bases between. The CDR3 region has the DNA TGTGCCAGCAGCTTAGATTATGAAACCACAGATACGCAGTATTTT. Protein sequence: CASSLDYETTDTQYF.

This clonotype has only a few counts. The chain couples TRBV18 to TRBJ2-3, with no clear D. Germline V gives CDR1 KGHSH, CDR2 LQKENI. The CDR3 has 13 residues. V was trimmed by 2 bases and J by 6 bases, leaving 9 bases between them. CDR3 in amino acids: CASSPTSRDTQYF. The CDR3 DNA reads TGTGCCAGCTCACCAACCTCGAGGGATACGCAGTATTTT.

The CDR3 loop reads CRPSKGLHSYEQYF. The CDR3 DNA sequence: TGCAGGCCAAGCAAGGGACTCCATTCCTACGAGCAGTACTTC. The rearrangement uses TRBV20-1 and TRBJ2-7; the D gene is possibly TRBD2 (6 bases). The CDR3 covers 14 residues. CDR1 and CDR2 from the germline V gene are DFQATT and SNEGSKA (reference sequence).

J is TRBJ2-7 and V is TRBV15; 8 bases are a match to TRBD2. V shed 1 base and J 0 bases; nucleotides not matched to a gene: 8. The germline V gene has CDR1 LNHNV and CDR2 YYDKDF (reference sequence). CDR3 length equals 17 residues. CDR3 region: CATSRGPPSGHSYEQYF. The CDR3 nucleotides read TGTGCCACCAGCAGAGGACCGCCTAGCGGGCACTCCTACGAGCAGTACTTC.

The V call is TRBV20-1, the J call TRBJ2-7; possible D gene TRBD1, 6 bases. The germline CDR1 and CDR2 sequences are DFQATT and SNEGSKA (reference sequence). This CDR3 has 12 amino acids. Trimming took 5 bases from V and 2 from J, leaving 10 bases between them. The CDR3 loop reads CSAGGPTYEQYF. In nucleotides, the CDR3 is TGCAGTGCTGGGGGCCCGACCTACGAGCAGTACTTC.

This clonotype came up many times. The genes are TRBV19 and TRBJ1-5, with D unresolved. From germline, CDR1 is LNHDA and CDR2 SQIVND (reference sequence). The CDR3 extends over 15 amino acids. With 1 base removed from V and 3 bases from J, the gap between germline ends came to 10 bases. CDR3 region: CASSIGGVLNQPQHF. Here the CDR3 DNA reads TGTGCCAGTAGTATAGGCGGGGTCCTCAATCAGCCCCAGCATTTT.

The rearrangement joins TRBV5-1 to TRBJ2-5, with 8 bases aligning to TRBD2. Germline-derived CDR1 and CDR2 are SGHRS and YFSETQ. The V and J ends lost 7 bases and 5 bases, in that order; junction bases with no gene match: 7. CDR3 length: 13 residues. The CDR3 spells CASAGGRKETQYF. The CDR3 coding sequence is TGCGCCAGCGCGGGGGGCAGGAAGGAGACCCAGTACTTC. Full variable domain (remainder filled in from reference TRBV5-1 and TRBJ2-5): KAGVTQTPRYLIKTRGQQVTLSCSPISGHRSVSWYQQTPGQGLQFLFEYFSETQRNKGNFPGRFSGRQFSNSRSEMNVSTLELGDSALYLCASAGGRKETQYFGPGTRLLVL.

This sequence joins TRBV7-3 and TRBJ2-5; D remains ambiguous. The CDR3 has 14 residues. The germline V gene has CDR1 SGHTA and CDR2 FQGTGA. Trimming stripped 0 bases from V and 5 bases from J, with 10 bases between. The CDR3 spells CASSLTPDRETQYF. CDR3 nucleotides: TGTGCCAGCAGCTTAACGCCAGATAGGGAGACCCAGTACTTC.

The CDR3 loop is CAWSVLAPGGGQPQHF. The CDR3 DNA sequence: TGTGCCTGGAGTGTACTCGCCCCAGGGGGCGGTCAGCCCCAGCATTTT. This rearrangement joins TRBV30 to TRBJ1-5; 8 bases align to TRBD1. The J segment lost 6 bases and the V segment lost 0 bases, leaving 10 bases of the junction unmatched. Germline V lookup: CDR1 GTSNPN, CDR2 SVGIG (reference sequence). This CDR3 spans 16 amino acids.

This clonotype was counted between two and nine times. A single base separates this from a much larger clone, so it may be a read error. This chain links TRBV20-1 with TRBJ2-7, with a possible D match to TRBD2 (5 bases). Germline V lookup: CDR1 DFQATT, CDR2 SNEGSKA (reference sequence). V was clipped by 6 bases and J by 7 bases, with 16 bases between them. The CDR3 extends over 12 amino acids. The CDR3 protein is CSAERFDYEQYF. In nucleotides, the CDR3 is TGCAGTGCGGAGCGGTTTGACTATGAGCAGTACTTC.

The CDR3 reads CASSFPRAGADEKLFF. CDR3 in DNA: TGTGCCAGCAGTTTCCCCCGAGCCGGGGCGGATGAAAAACTGTTTTTT. V and J are TRBV7-9 and TRBJ1-4, with D possibly being TRBD1 (5 bases). Trimming left V 6 bases short and J 6 bases short, with 20 bases between. The CDR3 extends over 16 amino acids. Germline CDR1 reads SEHNR; CDR2 reads FQNEAQ (reference sequence).

The genes are TRBV6-1 and TRBJ1-5; D not resolved. V gave up 2 bases and J gave up 2 bases, with 4 bases separating them. CDR1 is MNHNS, CDR2 SASEGT, per germline. The CDR3 runs to 13 residues. The CDR3, as DNA: TGTGCCAGCAGTGAAACAGGCAATCAGCCCCAGCATTTT. As protein: CASSETGNQPQHF.

This chain links TRBV6-5 with TRBJ2-1; tentative D call: TRBD2 (7 bases). Germline V gene lookup returns CDR1 MNHEY and CDR2 SVGAGI. The CDR3 has 16 residues. V lost 1 base to trimming and J lost 7 bases, with 17 bases between them. CDR3 DNA sequence: TGTGCCAGCAGTTACTTGGGACCTAGGGGGGGAAATGAGCAGTTCTTC. Its protein is CASSYLGPRGGNEQFF.

The chain recombines TRBV10-3 with TRBJ2-7; D remains ambiguous. The ends were cut back, 1 base at V and 1 base at J, with 8 bases in the middle. Germline values: CDR1 ENHRY, CDR2 SYGVKD. The CDR3 has 14 amino acids. CDR3 bases: TGTGCCATCAGTGAGTTGAGAGAATCCTACGAGCAGTACTTC. Its translation is CAISELRESYEQYF.

The chain couples TRBV7-9 to TRBJ1-4, with D possibly being TRBD1 (6 bases). Germline values: CDR1 SEHNR, CDR2 FQNEAQ (reference sequence). Trimming cost V 4 bases and J 1 base, with 10 bases left between them. This CDR3 spans 15 amino acids. This CDR3 reads CASSSRRGTNEKLFF. The CDR3 region has the DNA TGTGCCAGCAGCTCCCGCAGGGGAACTAATGAAAAACTGTTTTTT.

V usage is TRBV6-2 or TRBV6-3 and J usage is TRBJ2-5; 13 bases fit TRBD2. The junction had 11 bases not matched to a gene; V was cut back by 2 bases and J by 5 bases. The CDR3 runs 18 residues. Germline lookup yields CDR1 MNHEY and CDR2 SVGEGT. The CDR3 DNA sequence: TGTGCCAGCAGTTACGGGACAGGACTAGCGGGAGAGGGTGAGACCCAGTACTTC. This codes for CASSYGTGLAGEGETQYF.

The sample holds many counts of this clonotype. The V and J genes are TRBV20-1 and TRBJ1-1; D remains unclear. The V gene lost 8 bases and the J gene lost 3 bases, with 13 bases spanning the gap. The germline CDR1 and CDR2 sequences are DFQATT and SNEGSKA (reference sequence). This CDR3 spans 12 amino acids. This CDR3 reads CSLKGGDTEAFF. In nucleotides, the CDR3 is TGCAGTCTCAAGGGTGGGGACACTGAAGCTTTCTTT.

This sequence joins TRBV28 and TRBJ2-5; D is perhaps TRBD1 (6 bases). Germline CDR1 is MDHEN and CDR2 is SYDVKM. This CDR3 is 13 amino acids long. Trimming shortened V by 4 bases and J by 5 bases, and 11 bases separated the two germline ends. The CDR3 loop reads CASSSSDRETQYF. The CDR3 bases are TGTGCCAGCAGTTCCTCCGACAGGGAGACCCAGTACTTC.

This clonotype was seen repeatedly, ten times or more. The rearrangement links TRBV20-1 to TRBJ2-3, with D tentatively TRBD2 (6 bases). This CDR3 contains 14 residues. The germline V gene encodes CDR1 DFQATT and CDR2 SNEGSKA (reference sequence). The germline V and J ends were trimmed by 6 bases and 4 bases, with 17 bases remaining between them. The CDR3 nucleotides are TGCAGTGCCCGACGGGGGAGTAGGGCAGATACGCAGTATTTT. As protein: CSARRGSRADTQYF.

The chain combines TRBV6-1 with TRBJ2-7, with 9 positions matching TRBD2. The CDR3 extends over 15 amino acids. Germline CDR1 is MNHNS and CDR2 is SASEGT. The junction had 9 bases not matched to a gene; V was cut back by 5 bases and J by 4 bases. The CDR3 nucleotides are TGTGCCAGCAGTCAACGTAGCGGGAGCACTTACGAGCAGTACTTC. Translation gives CASSQRSGSTYEQYF.

This clonotype appeared many times. This chain links TRBV28 with TRBJ1-1; D ambiguous. Trimming removed 7 bases at V and 0 bases at J, with 9 bases between. Germline CDR1 MDHEN, CDR2 SYDVKM. This CDR3 comprises 13 residues. CDR3 DNA: TGTGCCAGCATCCGGAGCTTGAACACTGAAGCTTTCTTT. This translates into CASIRSLNTEAFF. The whole variable domain, filled in from reference TRBV28 and TRBJ1-1, reads DVKVTQSSRYLVKRTGEKVFLECVQDMDHENMFWYRQDPGLGLRLIYFSYDVKMKEKGDIPEGYSVSREKKERFSLILESASTNQTSMYLCASIRSLNTEAFFGQGTRLTVV.

The chain combines TRBV2 with TRBJ2-4, with TRBD1 identical over 8 bases. Germline loops: CDR1 SNHLY, CDR2 FYNNEI. J lost 2 bases, V lost 0 bases, and 3 bases had no gene match. This CDR3 has 16 residues. Here the CDR3 reads CASSEADRVPKNIQYF. The DNA for the CDR3 is TGTGCCAGCAGTGAAGCGGACAGGGTCCCCAAAAACATTCAGTACTTC.

This clonotype showed up just a few times. The rearrangement joins TRBV20-1 to TRBJ1-5, with a weak D call TRBD1 (6 bases). The ends were cut back, 5 bases at V and 4 bases at J, with 24 bases in the middle. CDR3 size: 17 residues. Germline CDR1 reads DFQATT; CDR2 reads SNEGSKA (reference sequence). The CDR3 loop reads CSAPASEITGRNQPQHF. CDR3 DNA sequence: TGCAGTGCTCCGGCTAGTGAAATTACAGGGAGAAATCAGCCCCAGCATTTT.

On this clonotype: Germline and junction disagree at one end, which may indicate a read error. The V and J genes are TRBV12-3 or TRBV12-4 and TRBJ2-1; D gene unclear. The CDR3 runs to 12 residues. The CDR3 reads CAGSFSYNEQFF. The CDR3 nucleotides read TGTGCCGGCAGTTTTTCCTACAATGAGCAGTTCTTC.

The chain has TRBV7-3 and TRBJ1-2; possibly TRBD1 for D (5 bases). This CDR3 has 14 residues. Trimming stripped 5 bases from V and 3 bases from J, with 13 bases between. Germline-derived CDR1 and CDR2 are SGHTA and FQGTGA. The CDR3 reads CASSPPGLDYGYTF. The DNA for the CDR3 is TGTGCCAGCAGCCCCCCAGGGCTTGACTATGGCTACACCTTC.